One and the same sample provided the 15 T cell receptor beta chains below, sequenced in a study of a mutant IDH1 vaccine in newly diagnosed glioma. The time point: week 5, during vaccination. Each dose delivered 300 ug of mutant IDH1 20-mer peptide subcutaneously with imiquimod. No antigen has been assigned to these receptors. Generated by immunoSEQ multiplex PCR, the TCRdb table keeps only in-frame clones and is missing some. The sample consists of 40,000 to 60,000 clones, over 75% of them appearing once. The sequencing here drew on PBMCs, taken from a glioma patient whose treatment included an IDH1 peptide vaccine. These receptors were obtained from a woman aged 40 to 50 with glioma.

The chain joins TRBV6-1 to TRBJ2-7; tentative D call: TRBD1 (6 bases). This CDR3 has 14 residues. V was shortened by 1 base and J by 3 bases, with 10 bases between the two germline ends. Per germline, CDR1 MNHNS and CDR2 SASEGT. CDR3: CASSEGVRGYEQYF. Here the CDR3 DNA reads TGTGCCAGCAGTGAAGGTGTCAGGGGCTACGAGCAGTACTTC.

The V gene is TRBV9, the J gene TRBJ1-2, with D unresolved. The germline gives CDR1 SGDLS, CDR2 YYNGEE. The length of the CDR3 is 14 residues. The V end lost 4 bases, the J end lost 2 bases, and 12 bases lay between the germline ends. The CDR3 region is CASSNGKGNYGYTF. For the CDR3, the DNA is TGTGCCAGCAGCAACGGGAAGGGAAACTATGGCTACACCTTC.

This chain connects TRBV13 to TRBJ2-2, with TRBD2 as a possible D gene (6 bases). The V and J ends lost 1 base and 0 bases respectively, with 12 bases between them. CDR3 length equals 17 residues. Per germline, CDR1 PRHDT and CDR2 FYEKMQ (reference sequence). CDR3 loop: CASSLVAEQANTGELFF. CDR3 sequence (DNA): TGTGCCAGCAGCTTAGTAGCGGAACAGGCGAACACCGGGGAGCTGTTTTTT.

This chain links TRBV5-6 with TRBJ1-2, with D possibly being TRBD1 (6 bases). V was clipped by 1 base and J by 8 bases, with 15 bases between them. The CDR3 extends over 14 amino acids. Germline-derived CDR1 and CDR2 are SGHDT and YYEEEE. The CDR3 DNA is TGTGCCAGCAGCTTGAGACAGGAGGGACGGGGCTACACCTTC. Its translation is CASSLRQEGRGYTF.

This rearrangement joins TRBV7-9 to TRBJ2-7; perhaps TRBD1 as D (6 bases). The V end lost 4 bases, the J end lost 4 bases, and 14 bases lay between the germline ends. The CDR3 consists of 14 residues. Germline V lookup: CDR1 SEHNR, CDR2 FQNEAQ (reference sequence). CDR3 loop: CASSSTGQGYEQYF. DNA of the CDR3: TGTGCCAGCAGCTCGACAGGTCAGGGATACGAGCAGTACTTC. Looking up the rest from reference TRBV7-9 and TRBJ2-7 gives the full variable domain: DTGVSQNPRHKITKRGQNVTFRCDPISEHNRLYWYRQTLGQGPEFLTYFQNEAQLEKSRLLSDRFSAERPKGSFSTLEIQRTEQGDSAMYLCASSSTGQGYEQYFGPGTRLTVT.

V is TRBV6-1 and J is TRBJ2-7; TRBD2 is a possible D gene (6 bases). The ends were cut back, 0 bases at V and 6 bases at J, with 9 bases in the middle. The CDR3 has 13 residues. Germline values: CDR1 MNHNS, CDR2 SASEGT. As DNA, the CDR3 is TGTGCCAGCAGTGAAGCGCTGGAGGGCGAGCAGTACTTC. As protein: CASSEALEGEQYF.

In this sample, this clone turned up a few times. J is TRBJ1-4 and V is TRBV19; a weak D match, TRBD1 (6 bases). Germline V CDR1 and CDR2: LNHDA, SQIVND (reference sequence). CDR3 length: 14 amino acids. The V end lost 4 bases, the J end lost 6 bases, and 12 bases lay between the germline ends. DNA for the CDR3: TGTGCCAGTAGTAGTCTGGGGGCGTATGAAAAACTGTTTTTT. This codes for CASSSLGAYEKLFF.

The chain employs TRBV11-3 and TRBJ2-2; the match to TRBD2 covers 13 bases. The CDR3 loop spans 15 amino acids. The J segment lost 6 bases and the V segment lost 5 bases, leaving 3 bases of the junction unmatched. Germline lookup yields CDR1 SGHNT and CDR2 YENEEA. CDR3 sequence reads: CASSTSGGAAGELFF. For the CDR3, the DNA is TGTGCCAGCAGCACTAGCGGGGGGGCCGCCGGGGAGCTGTTTTTT.

In its sample, this clone was seen a few times. The chain is built from TRBV30 and TRBJ2-1; no clear D gene. Trimming stripped 2 bases from V and 7 bases from J, with 15 bases between. The CDR3 has 14 residues. Germline V CDR1 and CDR2: GTSNPN, SVGIG (reference sequence). This CDR3 reads CAWSPYPTGNEQFF. CDR3 sequence (DNA): TGTGCCTGGAGTCCCTACCCGACCGGTAATGAGCAGTTCTTC.

CDR3 in DNA: TGTGCCAGCAGTTTTCGACTCAACATGTATGACACTGAAGCTTTCTTT. Protein sequence: CASSFRLNMYDTEAFF. J is TRBJ1-1 and V is TRBV27; D remains unclear. This CDR3 is 16 amino acids long. The V end was cut by 3 bases, the J end by 3 bases, with 17 bases between. In germline, CDR1 is MNHEY, CDR2 SMNVEV (reference sequence).

This chain joins TRBV6-5 and TRBJ1-4; D gene unclear. The V end was cut by 5 bases, the J end by 7 bases, with 14 bases between. The CDR3 covers 14 residues. CDR1 and CDR2 from the germline V gene are MNHEY and SVGAGI. For the CDR3, the DNA is TGTGCCAGCAGTATGGGGTTTCGGGCTGAAAAACTGTTTTTT. Translating it yields CASSMGFRAEKLFF.

The chain uses TRBV5-1 and TRBJ2-2; tentatively, D is TRBD1 (6 bases). V lost 5 bases to trimming and J lost 0 bases, with 8 bases between them. The CDR3 sequence is 14 residues long. Per germline, CDR1 SGHRS and CDR2 YFSETQ. CDR3 nucleotide sequence: TGCGCCAGCAGGAGGGGGACGAACACCGGGGAGCTGTTTTTT. Its translation: CASRRGTNTGELFF.

This chain uses TRBV19 with TRBJ2-3; D is possibly TRBD2 (5 bases). The CDR3 has 16 amino acids. With 6 bases removed from V and 0 bases from J, the gap between germline ends came to 16 bases. In germline, CDR1 is LNHDA, CDR2 SQIVND (reference sequence). The CDR3 sequence is CASRDWLSSSTDTQYF. The CDR3 region has the DNA TGTGCCAGTAGGGACTGGTTAAGTTCTAGCACAGATACGCAGTATTTT. The variable domain in full, with the rest retrieved from reference TRBV19 and TRBJ2-3, is DGGITQSPKYLFRKEGQNVTLSCEQNLNHDAMYWYRQDPGQGLRLIYYSQIVNDFQKGDIAEGYSVSREKKESFPLTVTSAQKNPTAFYLCASRDWLSSSTDTQYFGPGTRLTVL.

The chain links TRBV7-2 to TRBJ2-7; D might be TRBD1 (7 bases). Germline-derived CDR1 and CDR2 are SGHTA and FQGNSA. V was pared by 5 bases and J by 4 bases, with 15 bases between. The CDR3 has 14 amino acids. The CDR3 sequence is CASSPGAGGYEQYF. CDR3 nucleotide sequence: TGTGCCAGCAGCCCCGGGGCAGGGGGGTACGAGCAGTACTTC.

DNA for the CDR3: TGCGCCAGCAGCCCAGGACAGGGGGCAACGTGGGGCTACACCTTC. This translates into CASSPGQGATWGYTF. The genes are TRBV4-3 and TRBJ1-2; 11 bases line up with TRBD1. Trimming at V came to 4 bases and at J to 8 bases, leaving 9 bases not matched to a gene. The germline V gene has CDR1 LGHNA and CDR2 YSLEER. The CDR3 is 15 residues long.